This T cell receptor (beta chain) was retrieved from a study of T cell repertoires in cytomegalovirus infection. Study background: Public TCR beta signatures marked donors with CMV infection and the matching HLA.

MiXCR, run by TCRdb on the reads, gives a single entry per CDR3 protein. The sample holds a few hundred thousand distinct CDR3 sequences, 40% seen once. This clonotype was counted a few times. Its matching antigen is unknown. Findings and caveats of the study: Cumulative frequency of public TCR beta families picked out carriers of CMV plus the relevant HLA. HLA-C-restricted CMV clonotypes gave the most frequent clonotype in two of eight donors.

V was clipped by 4 bases and J by 8 bases; unmatched bases: 10. The CDR3 is 14 residues long. Per germline, CDR1 LNHDA and CDR2 SQIVND (reference sequence). This specimen was cultured PBMCs, taken from culture after CMV antigen stimulation. The TCR sequence derives from a human donor in good health (CMV status not recorded). Some clones in this sample may be carry-over from other donors' samples. The rearrangement uses TRBV19 and TRBJ1-2, with 7 bases identical to TRBD1. As DNA, the CDR3 is TGTGCCAGTAGTACTTCGGATCCAGGGGGAGGCTACACCTTC. It translates to CASSTSDPGGGYTF.